The sequence of this T cell receptor (beta chain) was determined in a study of Ad26.COV2.S vaccination and SARS-CoV-2 variants. Overall study context: Donor allocation was to the COV1001 Ad26.COV2.S trial arm.

Documented treatment: some 20 received Ad26.COV2.S at low or high dose, single or two shots; about five received placebo; per-sample allocation not given. The study sampled participants on day 63 after the first vaccine or placebo injection. Germline V gene sequence: CDR1 SQVTM, CDR2 ANQGSEA. The CDR3 has 13 residues. V lost 7 bases to trimming and J lost 5 bases; unmatched junction nucleotides: 7. The assay was immunoSEQ multiplex PCR, and TCRdb's table has in-frame clones only and misses some. Here the sample spans 400,000 to 450,000 clones, roughly 90% being singletons. Sequencing was performed on peripheral blood, taken in a trial of Ad26.COV2.S vaccine versus placebo. V usage is TRBV29-1 and J usage is TRBJ2-2, with 7 bases aligning to TRBD1. The receptor was derived from a person between 18 and 65 years old who received the Ad26.COV2.S COVID-19 vaccine or a placebo. The CDR3 loop is CSARQGGTGELFF. As DNA, the CDR3 is TGCAGCGCCCGACAGGGCGGAACCGGGGAGCTGTTTTTT.